This T cell receptor beta chain was captured in a study of blood T cell repertoires in COVID-19 (dated by TCRdb to the early 2020s). For the study in its entirety: Collaborator samples came from the United States, Italy and Spain and covered acute and convalescent phases of COVID-19. The prospective study material was composed of cDNA or gDNA derived from T cells, B-cell-depleted T cells, or PBMCs. Subjects who had been exposed to COVID-19, were actively infected with it, or had recovered from it provided the deeply sampled blood TCRbeta repertoires that made up the dataset. The repertoires were released in a freely available public database meant as a resource for research on the immune response to SARS-CoV-2. The samples were drawn from the first 160 participants of the ongoing ImmuneRACE study and from 950 to 1,500 subjects provided by 6 global collaborators. Nearly every sample came with metadata listing a de-identified subject ID, COVID-19 status, age in years and sex. Where HLA class I and class II types were available, the types were taken from metadata supplied by the sample provider, not from assay-based typing.

The immunoSEQ Assay, a bias-controlled multiplex PCR, was used to amplify TCRbeta CDR3 regions from genomic DNA. In the original analysis: The number of nucleated cells in each sample was estimated by amplification of reference gene primers within the assay. Sequence reads were collapsed and filtered to measure the absolute abundance of every unique TCRbeta CDR3 rearrangement. For each sample, productive Simpson clonality was calculated as the square root of Simpson's diversity index over productive rearrangements. What TCRdb holds here is the immuneACCESS table cut down to in-frame rearrangements. Part of the clones is not present; checked against another copy, under half of the missing clones reflect an unresolved V gene, and the others are unexplained. V and J calls and clone size are as listed in that table; D and trimming were resolved from the DNA. The sample contains under 250,000 clones, about 86% of them found a single time. Clones ranked in the top ten supply approximately 2.5% of the sample.

Points the paper makes about the study in general: Clinical and demographic metadata were provided uncurated, with the amount varying by source and participant.

Collaborating institutions collected whole blood in K2EDTA tubes following their own protocols. Collaborator samples were shipped for TCRbeta analysis as frozen whole blood, isolated PBMCs, or DNA extracted from either sample type. The CDR3 spans 12 residues, from the cysteine through the phenylalanine. The retained sequence is limited to the CDR3, 36 bases, with the frame set at the first base. Trimming takes 6 bases from V and 4 bases from J, and the germline ends sit 9 bases apart. CDR1 MNHEY and CDR2 SVGAGI were looked up in the germline V gene. Remarks on this clone: Its antigen is not yet known. Per-base qualities were not stored, and no clone one base away is much larger.

Sample: peripheral blood. The sequence links TRBV6-5 to TRBJ1-1; there is no confident call for the D gene. This sequence was found in a woman in her sixties with acute or convalescent COVID-19. The CDR3 protein: CASRGGPTEAFF. The bases read TGTGCCAGCAGAGGAGGGCCCACTGAAGCTTTCTTT.